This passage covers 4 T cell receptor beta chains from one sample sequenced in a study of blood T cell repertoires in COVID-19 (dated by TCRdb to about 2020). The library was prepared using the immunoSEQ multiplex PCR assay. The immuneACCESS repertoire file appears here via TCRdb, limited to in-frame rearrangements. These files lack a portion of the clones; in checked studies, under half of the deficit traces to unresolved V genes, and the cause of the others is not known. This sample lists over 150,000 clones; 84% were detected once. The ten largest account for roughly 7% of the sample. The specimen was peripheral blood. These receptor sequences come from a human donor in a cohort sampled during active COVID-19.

DNA of the CDR3: TGTGCCAGCAGCGGGCCACCCAATGAGCAGTTCTTC. Its protein product is CASSGPPNEQFF. V usage is TRBV9 and J usage is TRBJ2-1; no clear D gene. This CDR3 has 12 residues. The germline CDR1 and CDR2 sequences are SGDLS and YYNGEE. V gave up 3 bases and J gave up 6 bases, with 7 bases separating them.

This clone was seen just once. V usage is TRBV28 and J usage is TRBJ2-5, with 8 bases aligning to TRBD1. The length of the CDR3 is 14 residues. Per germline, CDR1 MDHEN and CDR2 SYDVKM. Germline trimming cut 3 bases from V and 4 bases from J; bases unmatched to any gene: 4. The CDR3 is CASSFSGGLETQYF. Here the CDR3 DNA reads TGTGCCAGCAGTTTTTCAGGGGGCTTAGAGACCCAGTACTTC.

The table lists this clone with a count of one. CDR3 in amino acids: CASSLGGGISPLHF. Written as DNA, the CDR3 is TGTGCCAGCAGCTTAGGGGGGGGGATTTCACCCCTCCACTTT. V usage is TRBV7-2 and J usage is TRBJ1-6; TRBD1 is a possible D gene (5 bases). Germline values: CDR1 SGHTA, CDR2 FQGNSA. This CDR3 region has 14 residues. V was cut by 1 base and J by 9 bases, with 10 bases left in between. The entire variable domain, with the rest obtained from reference TRBV7-2 and TRBJ1-6, is as follows: GAGVSQSPSNKVTEKGKDVELRCDPISGHTALYWYRQSLGQGLEFLIYFQGNSAPDKSGLPSDRFSAERTGGSVSTLTIQRTQQEDSAVYLCASSLGGGISPLHFGNGTRLTVT.

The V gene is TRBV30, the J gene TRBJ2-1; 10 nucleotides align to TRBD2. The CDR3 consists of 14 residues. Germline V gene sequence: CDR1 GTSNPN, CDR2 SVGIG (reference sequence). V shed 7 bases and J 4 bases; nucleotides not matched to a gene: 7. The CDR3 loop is CAFTAGGPYNEQFF. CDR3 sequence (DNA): TGTGCCTTTACAGCGGGGGGGCCTTACAATGAGCAGTTCTTC.